These 3 T cell receptor beta chains share one sample of origin, sequenced in a study of T cell repertoires in cytomegalovirus infection. MiXCR, applied by TCRdb to the reads, yields one record per CDR3 protein. The repertoire consists of roughly 500,000 distinct CDR3 sequences, with roughly 12% occurring once and the leading ten covering roughly a tenth. The sequenced sample consisted of PBMCs. These receptors were taken from a human donor in good health (CMV status not recorded). Some clones in this sample may be carry-over from other donors' samples.

This clonotype was picked up a small number of times. This chain connects TRBV5-4 to TRBJ2-6; perhaps TRBD1 as D (5 bases). Trimming stripped 4 bases from V and 1 base from J, with 12 bases between. In germline, CDR1 is SGHNT, CDR2 YYREEE (reference sequence). The CDR3 extends over 16 amino acids. CDR3 sequence: CASSPGFLSGANVLTF. The CDR3 DNA reads TGTGCCAGCAGCCCAGGGTTCCTTTCTGGGGCCAACGTCCTGACTTTC.

This CDR3 is CAWSVSRNTEAFF. Written as DNA, the CDR3 is TGTGCCTGGAGTGTGTCGAGGAACACTGAAGCTTTCTTT. The V gene is TRBV30, the J gene TRBJ1-1; D uncertain. CDR1 GTSNPN and CDR2 SVGIG come from the germline V gene (reference sequence). The CDR3 has 13 amino acids. V was cut by 0 bases and J by 1 base, with 6 bases left in between.

The chain carries TRBV2 and TRBJ2-7; D perhaps matches TRBD2 (5 bases). V was trimmed by 10 bases and J by 6 bases, leaving 7 bases between them. This CDR3 is 9 amino acids long. Germline CDR1 SNHLY, CDR2 FYNNEI. The CDR3 protein is CAIGSEQYF. CDR3 nucleotides: TGTGCCATAGGGAGCGAGCAGTACTTC. Drawing the rest from reference TRBV2 and TRBJ2-7, the complete variable domain is EPEVTQTPSHQVTQMGQEVILRCVPISNHLYFYWYRQILGQKVEFLVSFYNNEISEKSEIFDDQFSVERPDGSNFTLKIRSTKLEDSAMYFCAIGSEQYFGPGTRLTVT.